The rows below give T cell receptor beta chains drawn from one sample of a study of T cell changes during pregnancy in multiple sclerosis. Profiled with immunoSEQ multiplex PCR; TCRdb holds only in-frame clones, not every one. The sample contains about 87,000 clones, just under 95% of which appear only once. Material: peripheral blood, obtained in the third trimester of pregnancy. The receptor set was obtained from a female donor in good health, enrolled as a control in a pregnancy study. The CDR3 runs from the conserved cysteine through the conserved F or W. A D gene is named only where the DNA matches it firmly. The size field is filled for only some rows; it gives once, few, many or a size class.

TRBJ2-1,-,TRBV5-1,TRBD2,CASSQGDTGLAGADEQFF,TGCGCCAGCAGCCAAGGGGACACCGGACTAGCGGGAGCTGATGAGCAGTTCTTC
TRBJ1-1,-,TRBV29-1,-,CSVKGEGTPKEAFF,TGCAGCGTTAAAGGAGAGGGGACACCCAAAGAAGCTTTCTTT
TRBJ2-3,once,TRBV7-6,TRBD2,CASSSKAGGTDTQYF,TGTGCCAGCAGCTCTAAAGCGGGGGGCACAGATACGCAGTATTTT
TRBJ2-3,once,TRBV9,TRBD2,CASSEDPGLAGVNTDTQYF,TGTGCCAGCAGCGAGGACCCGGGACTAGCGGGGGTAAACACAGATACGCAGTATTTT
TRBJ1-1,few,TRBV4-2,-,CASSSQDEAFF,TGTGCCAGCAGCTCACAGGATGAAGCTTTCTTT
TRBJ2-1,-,TRBV9,-,CASSLSSNNEQFF,TGTGCCAGCAGCCTTTCGAGCAACAATGAGCAGTTCTTC
TRBJ1-4,-,TRBV11-2,-,CASSLNAGSNEKLFF,TGTGCCAGCAGCTTAAATGCCGGGTCTAATGAAAAACTGTTTTTT
TRBJ2-1,-,TRBV6-5,TRBD2,CASSLSGARYNEQFF,TGTGCCAGCAGCCTTAGCGGGGCACGTTACAATGAGCAGTTCTTC
TRBJ1-1,-,TRBV2,-,CASSEQGKAPAFF,TGTGCCAGCAGTGAACAGGGCAAGGCCCCAGCTTTCTTT
TRBJ1-2,-,TRBV5-6,-,CASSPRMDTNYGYTF,TGTGCCAGCAGCCCCCGTATGGACACAAACTATGGCTACACCTTC
TRBJ1-6,-,TRBV2,-,CASTTTGAGSPLHF,TGTGCCAGCACTACGACAGGCGCAGGTTCACCCCTCCACTTT
TRBJ2-1,-,TRBV7-9,-,CASSLVSVTQFF,TGTGCCAGCAGCTTAGTCAGCGTAACGCAGTTCTTC
TRBJ1-5,-,TRBV5-1,TRBD1,CASSLDTGEQQPQHF,TGCGCCAGCAGCTTGGATACAGGGGAACAACAGCCCCAGCATTTT
TRBJ2-5,-,TRBV6-1,-,CAALREGGETQYF,TGTGCCGCCCTAAGAGAGGGCGGGGAGACCCAGTACTTC
TRBJ2-5,-,TRBV4-1,TRBD1,CASSQGDRDQETQYF,TGCGCCAGCAGCCAGGGGGACAGGGACCAAGAGACCCAGTACTTC
TRBJ2-3,-,TRBV27,-,CASSPARHSTDTQYF,TGTGCCAGCAGTCCGGCGCGGCATAGCACAGATACGCAGTATTTT
TRBJ2-6,-,TRBV2,-,CASSALGGQGSGANVLTF,TGTGCCAGCAGCGCCCTGGGGGGGCAAGGCTCTGGGGCCAACGTCCTGACTTTC
TRBJ2-5,-,TRBV18,-,CASHMMPRETQYF,TGTGCCAGCCATATGATGCCTCGGGAGACCCAGTACTTC
TRBJ2-3,-,TRBV5-1,-,CASSSGAADTQYF,TGCGCCAGCAGCTCCGGTGCGGCAGATACGCAGTATTTT
TRBJ2-1,-,TRBV19,TRBD2,CASSPQELATSYNEQFF,TGTGCCAGTAGTCCGCAGGAACTAGCGACCTCCTACAATGAGCAGTTCTTC
TRBJ1-3,once,TRBV5-1,-,CASSLEAGITGNTIYF,TGCGCCAGCAGCTTGGAGGCGGGGATTACTGGAAACACCATATATTTT
TRBJ1-5,-,TRBV30,-,CAWSVEGNGNQPQHF,TGTGCCTGGAGTGTAGAGGGTAACGGCAATCAGCCCCAGCATTTT
TRBJ2-3,-,TRBV7-6,-,CASSFQADPVGTDTQYF,TGTGCCAGCAGCTTCCAAGCGGACCCCGTTGGCACAGATACGCAGTATTTT